The clone carrying this TCR beta chain was detected many times. No antigen is known for it. PBMCs stemmed from 10 ml fresh peripheral blood. This record comes from a study of T cells in Graves' hyperthyroidism and ophthalmopathy. Study results and caveats: Before onset, ophthalmopathy was predicted by the model a median approximately 6.7 months earlier. From stable hyperthyroidism, ophthalmopathy was separated by a 13 V-J model. Most expanded thyroid clonotypes above 0.001 recurred in blood.

Amplified regions were TCR beta CDR3 sequences from RNA transcripts. First-round RT-PCR targeting the TCR CDR3 was performed with the HTBI primer set. TCRdb redid the calling of the multiplex PCR reads with MiXCR, one entry per CDR3 protein. The sample has 400,000 to 450,000 distinct CDR3 sequences; around 15% are singletons. The origin of this receptor is a man younger than 35 with Graves' ophthalmopathy. The sample comprised blood.

The CDR3 protein is CASSSHRGPYEQYF. As DNA, the CDR3 is TGTGCCAGCAGCTCCCACAGGGGACCCTACGAGCAGTACTTC. The chain is built from TRBV7-2 and TRBJ2-7, with TRBD1 identical over 7 bases. J was trimmed by 2 bases and V by 4 bases; bases with no gene match: 5. Germline CDR1 and CDR2: SGHTA and FQGNSA. The length of the CDR3 is 14 residues. Drawing the rest from reference TRBV7-2 and TRBJ2-7, the complete variable domain is GAGVSQSPSNKVTEKGKDVELRCDPISGHTALYWYRQSLGQGLEFLIYFQGNSAPDKSGLPSDRFSAERTGGSVSTLTIQRTQQEDSAVYLCASSSHRGPYEQYFGPGTRLTVT.